These 17 T cell receptor beta chains share one sample of origin, sequenced in a study of OX40 agonist ivuxolimab in advanced cancers. TCRdb's copy holds only in-frame clones and misses some; the assay was immunoSEQ multiplex PCR. Seen here are about 26,000 clones, approximately 90% observed once, and the top ten hold 19%. This material consisted of CD4+ or CD8+ T cells sorted from blood, taken in a trial of the OX40 agonist ivuxolimab. These TCRs come from an adult with an advanced solid tumor such as melanoma, head and neck, liver or kidney cancer.

The rearrangement joins TRBV2 to TRBJ1-5; D not certain. The CDR3 length is 14 residues. Germline V lookup: CDR1 SNHLY, CDR2 FYNNEI. Trimming removed 3 bases from V and 3 bases from J, with 9 bases in between. The CDR3 sequence is CASSDFQPNQPQHF. In DNA, the CDR3 is TGTGCCAGCAGTGATTTCCAGCCCAATCAGCCCCAGCATTTT.

The chain couples TRBV28 to TRBJ2-1; maybe TRBD2 (6 bases). CDR1 and CDR2 (germline): MDHEN, SYDVKM. The V end was cut by 6 bases, the J end by 7 bases, with 25 bases between. The length of the CDR3 is 17 residues. The CDR3 bases are TGTGCCAGCAGCCGGGCTGGCCCGAGGGCTCGGGAGAATGAGCAGTTCTTC. It is translated as CASSRAGPRARENEQFF.

The V gene is TRBV11-3, the J gene TRBJ2-3, with a possible D match to TRBD1 (6 bases). V was trimmed by 0 bases and J by 2 bases, leaving 15 bases between them. CDR1 is SGHNT and CDR2 is YENEEA in the germline V gene. This CDR3 has 17 residues. CDR3 region: CASSLDSPGQPTDTQYF. CDR3 coding DNA: TGTGCCAGCAGCTTAGACTCTCCGGGACAACCCACAGATACGCAGTATTTT.

This chain connects TRBV6-5 to TRBJ2-7, with TRBD1 identical over 8 bases. The CDR3 is 13 residues long. Germline CDR1 is MNHEY and CDR2 is SVGAGI. V was clipped by 3 bases and J by 6 bases; unmatched bases: 4. The CDR3 protein is CASSYGTGFEQYF. The CDR3 DNA reads as TGTGCCAGCAGTTATGGGACAGGTTTCGAGCAGTACTTC.

V is TRBV5-1 and J is TRBJ2-6; 9 bases agree with TRBD1. This CDR3 is 17 amino acids long. V was clipped by 0 bases and J by 2 bases; unmatched bases: 3. Looked up from germline, CDR1 is SGHRS and CDR2 is YFSETQ. The CDR3 sequence: CASSLDDRGAGANVLTF. The CDR3 bases are TGCGCCAGCAGCTTGGACGACAGGGGGGCTGGGGCCAACGTCCTGACTTTC. The full variable domain, in which reference TRBV5-1 and TRBJ2-6 provide the parts outside the CDR3, is KAGVTQTPRYLIKTRGQQVTLSCSPISGHRSVSWYQQTPGQGLQFLFEYFSETQRNKGNFPGRFSGRQFSNSRSEMNVSTLELGDSALYLCASSLDDRGAGANVLTFGAGSRLTVL.

This chain uses TRBV5-6 with TRBJ1-1; 8 nucleotides agree with TRBD1. This CDR3 has 15 residues. V gave up 4 bases and J gave up 5 bases; unmatched junction bases: 10. The germline V gene has CDR1 SGHDT and CDR2 YYEEEE. CDR3 nucleotide sequence: TGTGCCAGCAGCCTTACCGGACAGGGCTGGACTGAAGCTTTCTTT. Translating gives CASSLTGQGWTEAFF.

V gene TRBV4-1 combines with J gene TRBJ2-5, with 8 bases that match TRBD1. Germline-derived CDR1 and CDR2 are MGHRA and YSYEKL. The trim removed 2 bases at V and 5 bases at J, leaving 1 base unmatched. The CDR3 is 13 residues long. For the CDR3, the DNA is TGCGCCAGCAGCCAATACAGGGGGGAGACCCAGTACTTC. Residues: CASSQYRGETQYF.

The rearrangement links TRBV6-6 to TRBJ2-1; D call uncertain. Trimming left V 5 bases short and J 3 bases short, with 5 bases between. Looked up from germline, CDR1 is MNHNY and CDR2 is SVGAGI (reference sequence). The CDR3 runs 12 residues. CDR3 sequence: CASSLDYNEQFF. The CDR3 region has the DNA TGTGCCAGCAGTCTCGACTACAATGAGCAGTTCTTC.

The chain is built from TRBV10-1 and TRBJ2-1, with TRBD1 as a possible D gene (5 bases). CDR3 length equals 12 residues. Trimming took 2 bases from V and 6 from J, leaving 5 bases between them. The germline CDR1 and CDR2 sequences are WNHNN and SYGVQD (reference sequence). CDR3 amino acids: CASSEDSNEQFF. CDR3 DNA sequence: TGCGCCAGCAGTGAGGACAGCAATGAGCAGTTCTTC.

The chain recombines TRBV4-1 with TRBJ2-3; a weak D match, TRBD2 (5 bases). With 0 bases removed from V and 2 bases from J, the gap between germline ends came to 12 bases. CDR3 length equals 16 residues. Germline CDR1 reads MGHRA; CDR2 reads YSYEKL. CDR3 coding DNA: TGCGCCAGCAGCCAAGACCTAGCCATCTCCACAGATACGCAGTATTTT. Its protein is CASSQDLAISTDTQYF.

Details on this clone: Other nucleotide sequences in the sample specify the same CDR3. The chain couples TRBV5-1 to TRBJ1-2; 9 bases map to TRBD1. The ends lost 7 bases at V and 0 bases at J; junction bases unmatched: 13. Germline loops: CDR1 SGHRS, CDR2 YFSETQ. The CDR3 sequence is 17 residues long. In DNA form, the CDR3 reads TGCGCCAGCGCCGAGAGGGACAGGGAATTAACTAACTATGGCTACACCTTC. Its protein is CASAERDRELTNYGYTF.

The genes are TRBV4-3 and TRBJ2-2; the D is unclear. There are 15 residues in the CDR3. Looked up from germline, CDR1 is LGHNA and CDR2 is YSLEER. The V gene lost 0 bases and the J gene lost 1 base, with 6 bases spanning the gap. The CDR3 sequence is CASSQDRLNTGELFF. The CDR3 region has the DNA TGCGCCAGCAGCCAAGATCGCCTGAACACCGGGGAGCTGTTTTTT.

This clone was counted a single time. This sequence joins TRBV7-9 and TRBJ2-1, with 12 bases matching TRBD2. The CDR3 has 19 amino acids. J was trimmed by 6 bases and V by 6 bases; bases with no gene match: 18. From germline, CDR1 is SEHNR and CDR2 FQNEAQ (reference sequence). For the CDR3, the DNA is TGTGCCAGCAGGTCCGCCCGAATTATGACTAGCGGGGGTGTCAATGAGCAGTTCTTC. Translated: CASRSARIMTSGGVNEQFF.

The chain carries TRBV29-1 and TRBJ2-7, with TRBD1 identical over 9 bases. The ends lost 3 bases at V and 4 bases at J; junction bases unmatched: 7. Germline CDR1 SQVTM, CDR2 ANQGSEA. The CDR3 is 14 amino acids. CDR3 in amino acids: CSVEAQGAPYEQYF. CDR3 bases: TGCAGCGTTGAGGCACAGGGGGCGCCTTACGAGCAGTACTTC.

The chain joins TRBV11-2 to TRBJ1-5; D possibly corresponds to TRBD1 (6 bases). Germline assignment: CDR1 SGHAT and CDR2 FQNNGV. The ends were cut back, 0 bases at V and 2 bases at J, with 8 bases in the middle. The CDR3 is 15 amino acids. In nucleotides, the CDR3 is TGTGCCAGCAGCTTAGATAGACAGGGCAATCAGCCCCAGCATTTT. This encodes CASSLDRQGNQPQHF.

J is TRBJ2-5 and V is TRBV5-6, with TRBD2 identical over 9 bases. Germline assignment: CDR1 SGHDT and CDR2 YYEEEE. The CDR3 is made up of 16 amino acids. Trimming cost V 1 base and J 3 bases; bases outside gene matches: 7. In DNA, the CDR3 is TGTGCCAGCAGCTTGTCCGGCGCGGGGGGGAAAGAGACCCAGTACTTC. It yields the protein CASSLSGAGGKETQYF.

This rearrangement joins TRBV19 to TRBJ1-2; D not resolved. The length of the CDR3 is 13 residues. Trimming stripped 6 bases from V and 3 bases from J, with 11 bases between. Per germline, CDR1 LNHDA and CDR2 SQIVND (reference sequence). CDR3 DNA: TGTGCCAGTAGAATGGACGGCCACTATGGCTACACCTTC. It is translated as CASRMDGHYGYTF.